The TCR beta chain under discussion was sequenced for a study of blood T cell repertoires in COVID-19. The overall study: In each case, the material was cDNA or gDNA derived from T cells, B-cell-depleted T cells, or PBMCs.

Assay: immunoSEQ multiplex PCR; the TCRdb copy retains only in-frame clones and omits some. This repertoire shows under 150,000 clones, more than 80% found once; its top ten account for around 5.5%. Seattle participants joined during active infection and were tracked over time. The V gene's germline CDR1 is SGHAT and CDR2 FQNNGV. This CDR3 comprises 12 residues. V shed 5 bases and J shed 5 bases, with 10 bases lying between them. Sample: peripheral blood. V and J are TRBV11-2 and TRBJ2-7, with no clear D. The clonotype originates from a woman aged 60-75 years with COVID-19, enrolled during active disease. In nucleotides, the CDR3 is TGTGCCAGCAGCACGCGCCGCCACGAGCAGTACTTC. Translating gives CASSTRRHEQYF.